This T cell receptor beta chain derives from a study of TIL therapy for anti-PD-1-resistant metastatic lung cancer. The time point was: pre-treatment sample, taken before nivolumab and TIL therapy. Most excised metastases sampled were pleural nodules or supraclavicular lymph nodes. CDR1 and CDR2 from the germline V gene are SGHTA and FQGNSA. With V trimmed by 3 bases and J by 5 bases, 3 bases remained unmatched. There are 15 residues in the CDR3. The immunoSEQ assay was v3. Profiled with immunoSEQ multiplex PCR; TCRdb holds only in-frame clones, not every one. Of approximately 1,000 clones listed, about 79% are singletons. A word on this clone: No antigen is known for it.

The study, taken as a whole, reports: This highly selected cohort may not generalize to typical lung cancer patients.

This sequence was found in a person aged 25 to 80 with non-small cell lung cancer. The sample in question was tumor tissue, obtained at baseline. The chain uses TRBV7-2 and TRBJ2-1; 11 nucleotides agree with TRBD2. This CDR3 is CASSFSGRVDNEQFF. DNA for the CDR3: TGTGCCAGCAGCTTTAGCGGGAGGGTGGACAATGAGCAGTTCTTC.